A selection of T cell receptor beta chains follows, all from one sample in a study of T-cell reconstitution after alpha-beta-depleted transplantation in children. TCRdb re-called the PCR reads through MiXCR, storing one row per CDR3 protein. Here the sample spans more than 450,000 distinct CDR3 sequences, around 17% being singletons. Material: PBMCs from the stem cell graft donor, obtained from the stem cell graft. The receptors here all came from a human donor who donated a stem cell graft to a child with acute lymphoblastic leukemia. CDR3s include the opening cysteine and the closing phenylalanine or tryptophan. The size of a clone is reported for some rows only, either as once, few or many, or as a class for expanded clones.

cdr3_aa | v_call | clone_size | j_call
CAITGSSNHEQYF | TRBV10-3 | - | TRBJ2-7
CASSPSFNYGYTF | TRBV6-1 | few | TRBJ1-2
CASRAGTDTEAFF | TRBV5-4 | - | TRBJ1-1
CASSFTGTLEELFF | TRBV5-1 | once | TRBJ2-2
CATSRVSGPFNNEQFF | TRBV15 | - | TRBJ2-1
CSASLPSGPSGEQFF | TRBV20-1 | - | TRBJ2-1
CSARDGRETTNTGELFF | TRBV20-1 | - | TRBJ2-2
CASTPLEREGYNEQFF | TRBV5-1 | few | TRBJ2-1
CSVDRFRANYGYTF | TRBV29-1 | many | TRBJ1-2
CASSFRPSYGYTF | TRBV12-3/TRBV12-4 | - | TRBJ1-2
CASSGTRASYNEQFF | TRBV5-8 | - | TRBJ2-1
CASSLDVNYGYTF | TRBV5-1 | few | TRBJ1-2
CASSLQGLVAFF | TRBV14 | few | TRBJ1-1
CASSFGSGRGYTGELFF | TRBV12-3/TRBV12-4 | - | TRBJ2-2
CASSLTSGTYTGELFF | TRBV7-9 | few | TRBJ2-2
CASSRPGASAPLHF | TRBV27 | - | TRBJ1-6
CASSVVDGSYEQYF | TRBV9 | - | TRBJ2-7
CASSYLLQGRSYNEQFF | TRBV5-1 | many | TRBJ2-1
CASSPDLTSGFYEQYF | TRBV5-1 | - | TRBJ2-7
CASRSQGAHQPQHF | TRBV10-2 | few | TRBJ1-5
CASSFTDYEQYF | TRBV7-8 | few | TRBJ2-7
CASSPGTSGSDWNEQFF | TRBV7-9 | - | TRBJ2-1
CASSQYAGSSYNEQFF | TRBV5-6 | - | TRBJ2-1
CASSVAGTGNTIYF | TRBV9 | - | TRBJ1-3
CASSLVGSPGGAQHF | TRBV5-1 | - | TRBJ1-5
CASSPAGHSSYEQYF | TRBV18 | few | TRBJ2-7
CATGQGADYGYTF | TRBV12-3/TRBV12-4 | - | TRBJ1-2
CASSFKTGLNQPQHF | TRBV7-8 | - | TRBJ1-5
CASRGQGMPEAFF | TRBV2 | - | TRBJ1-1
CASSLAPDGENMQYF | TRBV7-8 | - | TRBJ2-4
CATSDFHAPGNQPQHF | TRBV24-1 | - | TRBJ1-5
CASSKAGTGDGNTIYF | TRBV21-1 | - | TRBJ1-3
CASSTLAGGLDEQFF | TRBV3-1 | few | TRBJ2-1
CASSFKPPAFGREKLFF | TRBV27 | few | TRBJ1-4
CASSPRQGVQPQHF | TRBV27 | - | TRBJ1-5
CASSLTALTGGNIQYF | TRBV5-1 | few | TRBJ2-4
CSATPSLAGGHEQFF | TRBV20-1 | few | TRBJ2-1
CASSLIGTSGNTQYF | TRBV7-3 | few | TRBJ2-3
CASSLDSVYNSPLHF | TRBV5-1 | many | TRBJ1-6
CSVGGGVSSAEAFF | TRBV29-1 | - | TRBJ1-1
CASRPSDGSGANVLTF | TRBV9 | - | TRBJ2-6
CASSQGADSYNEQFF | TRBV6-1 | few | TRBJ2-1
CASSQGWASPNYGYTF | TRBV3-1 | - | TRBJ1-2
CASSLRGDVYNEQFF | TRBV11-2 | - | TRBJ2-1
CASSPKPSGSNHEQYF | TRBV5-1 | - | TRBJ2-7
CASSFGGSEYEQFF | TRBV7-8 | few | TRBJ2-1
CASSWRGGQLSGETQYF | TRBV7-2 | - | TRBJ2-5
CASSHRLGNLAKNIQYF | TRBV18 | few | TRBJ2-4
CATSRSTFPIQHF | TRBV15 | - | TRBJ1-5
CASSSALWGYTF | TRBV19 | - | TRBJ1-2
CASSEGGGFYGYTF | TRBV27 | few | TRBJ1-2
CASSFAGASTDTQYF | TRBV7-3 | - | TRBJ2-3
CSALPGVIADTQYF | TRBV20-1 | - | TRBJ2-3
CASSPFSVVSYEQYF | TRBV7-2 | few | TRBJ2-7
CASSFRVNTEAFF | TRBV12-3/TRBV12-4 | many | TRBJ1-1
CASSPQSGGTYGYTF | TRBV18 | few | TRBJ1-2
CSARDWDRGSYGYTF | TRBV20-1 | few | TRBJ1-2
CSASPQEAAYTQYF | TRBV20-1 | many | TRBJ2-3
CASSSLGGQGNQPQHF | TRBV11-2 | - | TRBJ1-5